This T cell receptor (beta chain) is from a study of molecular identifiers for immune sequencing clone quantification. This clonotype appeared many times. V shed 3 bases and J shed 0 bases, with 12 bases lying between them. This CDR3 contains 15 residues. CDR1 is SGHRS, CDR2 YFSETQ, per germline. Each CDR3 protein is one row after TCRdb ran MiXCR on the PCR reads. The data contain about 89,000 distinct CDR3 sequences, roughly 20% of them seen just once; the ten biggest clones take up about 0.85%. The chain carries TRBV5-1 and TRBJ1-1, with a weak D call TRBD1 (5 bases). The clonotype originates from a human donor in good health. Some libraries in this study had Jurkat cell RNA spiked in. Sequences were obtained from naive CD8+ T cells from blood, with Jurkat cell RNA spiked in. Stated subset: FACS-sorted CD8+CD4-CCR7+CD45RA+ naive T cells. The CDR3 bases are TGCGCCAGCAGCTCGGACACATTTATGAACACTGAAGCTTTCTTT. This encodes CASSSDTFMNTEAFF.